This record looks at one T cell receptor beta chain sequence and its context. Its antigen is undetermined. This specimen belongs to a study of memory CD4+ T cells and cytomegalovirus serostatus. Across the whole study: Healthy Belgian adult donors included about nine CMV-positive and some 24 CMV-negative people. Study-wide results and caveats: Each of approximately 73 CMV-associated TCRbeta sequences occurred in one to five individuals.

CDR1 is SGHNT, CDR2 YYREEE, per germline (reference sequence). The V end was cut by 7 bases, the J end by 1 base, with 13 bases between. The length of the CDR3 is 14 residues. The sort gate was single viable CD3+CD4+CD8-CD45RO+ cells for memory CD4+ T cells. Donors' CMV status reflects serum IgG against pp150, pp28, p38, p52. Total CD4+ T cells were enriched by CD4 positive selection. Here immunoSEQ multiplex PCR was the method, and the copy in TCRdb shows in-frame clones only, minus some. This table has nearly 50,000 clones, roughly 78% appearing once. Specimen: memory CD4+ T cells from blood. The source of this sequence is an adult in good health and CMV-seronegative. The chain joins TRBV5-4 to TRBJ2-3, with D possibly TRBD2 on 7 matching bases. The CDR3 sequence: CASLRGPRTDTQYF. The CDR3 DNA reads as TGTGCCAGCTTGCGGGGGCCCCGCACAGATACGCAGTATTTT.